These T cell receptor beta chains were read from a single sample in a study of beta chain features in type 1 diabetes. Produced via immunoSEQ multiplex PCR; TCRdb's table is partial and in-frame only. There are 230,000 or so clones in the sample; 16% occur only once, and approximately 0.086% lies in the top ten. Source material: naive CD4+ T cells from blood. These receptors all stem from a man aged 25-40 years with type 1 diabetes. The CDR3 runs from the conserved cysteine through the conserved F or W. D genes are given only for firm matches. Clone size appears in some rows only: once, few, many, or a class for an expanded clone.

clone size	CDR3 length	V gene	J gene	D gene	CDR3 protein	CDR3 DNA
.	15	TRBV7-2	TRBJ2-7	.	CASSFHTGQTNEQYF	TGTGCCAGCAGCTTCCATACCGGCCAAACTAACGAGCAGTACTTC
.	12	TRBV6-6	TRBJ2-7	.	CASSLPGERECF	TGTGCCAGCAGTTTGCCGGGAGAGCGCGAGTGCTTC
few	14	TRBV9	TRBJ2-7	.	CASSVAAYSYEQYF	TGTGCCAGCAGCGTAGCTGCGTACTCCTACGAGCAGTACTTC
few	17	TRBV5-1	TRBJ2-1	TRBD2	CASSILAGGPSDNEQFF	TGCGCCAGCAGCATACTAGCGGGAGGGCCTTCAGACAATGAGCAGTTCTTC
few	15	TRBV27	TRBJ1-1	.	CAIGAGTAGNTEAFF	TGTGCCATTGGGGCGGGCACGGCAGGCAACACTGAAGCTTTCTTT
few	13	TRBV5-4	TRBJ2-1	TRBD2	CASSSTSRNEQFF	TGTGCCAGCAGCTCGACTAGCAGGAATGAGCAGTTCTTC
few	15	TRBV7-2	TRBJ2-2	.	CASSFLPDNTGELFF	TGTGCCAGCAGCTTTTTACCGGACAACACCGGGGAGCTGTTTTTT
.	14	TRBV7-2	TRBJ2-1	.	CASSSGRAYNEQFF	TGTGCCAGCAGCTCAGGCAGGGCCTACAATGAGCAGTTCTTC
.	15	TRBV15	TRBJ1-4	.	CATSREGGTNEKLFF	TGTGCCACCAGCAGAGAGGGAGGCACTAATGAAAAACTGTTTTTT
.	16	TRBV7-8	TRBJ2-6	.	CASSLDGVAGANVLTF	TGTGCCAGCAGCTTAGACGGGGTGGCTGGGGCCAACGTCCTGACTTTC
few	15	TRBV9	TRBJ1-1	.	CASSVGGGWDTEAFF	TGTGCCAGCAGCGTAGGCGGGGGCTGGGACACTGAAGCTTTCTTT
few	15	TRBV29-1	TRBJ2-7	TRBD2	CSVGVRAGGPYEQYF	TGCAGCGTTGGCGTTCGGGCGGGAGGGCCGTACGAGCAGTACTTC
few	14	TRBV29-1	TRBJ2-7	.	CSVTEYYYSYEQYF	TGCAGCGTCACAGAATATTACTACTCCTACGAGCAGTACTTC
.	14	TRBV6-1	TRBJ2-3	.	CASGWTVGTDTQYF	TGTGCCAGCGGTTGGACAGTGGGCACAGATACGCAGTATTTT
few	13	TRBV9	TRBJ2-1	TRBD1	CASSDGQGNEQFF	TGTGCCAGCAGCGACGGACAGGGAAATGAGCAGTTCTTC
.	11	TRBV7-2	TRBJ2-7	.	CASSLSREQYF	TGTGCCAGCAGCTTGTCGCGCGAGCAGTACTTC
.	13	TRBV7-2	TRBJ1-1	.	CASSTRGNTEAFF	TGTGCCAGCAGCACTCGGGGGAACACTGAAGCTTTCTTT
few	14	TRBV29-1	TRBJ2-1	.	CSVGRDTTYNEQFF	TGCAGCGTCGGCCGGGACACCACCTACAATGAGCAGTTCTTC
.	13	TRBV11-1	TRBJ2-7	.	CASSFVAPLEQYF	TGTGCCAGCAGCTTTGTGGCCCCTCTGGAGCAGTACTTC
few	14	TRBV25-1	TRBJ1-2	.	CASSENTLRTGYTF	TGTGCCAGCAGTGAGAACACACTCCGAACAGGCTACACCTTC
.	13	TRBV29-1	TRBJ2-3	TRBD2	CSVGSGAGDTQYF	TGCAGCGTTGGTAGCGGGGCCGGGGATACGCAGTATTTT
.	17	TRBV9	TRBJ2-6	TRBD1	CASSVATGATGANVLTF	TGTGCCAGCAGCGTAGCTACAGGGGCAACTGGGGCCAACGTCCTGACTTTC
few	15	TRBV7-9	TRBJ2-1	.	CASSLGGGIYNEQFF	TGTGCCAGCAGCTTAGGAGGGGGGATTTACAATGAGCAGTTCTTC
.	14	TRBV29-1	TRBJ2-1	.	CSAGHASSYNEQFF	TGCAGCGCAGGACACGCTAGCTCCTACAATGAGCAGTTCTTC
few	16	TRBV7-2	TRBJ2-1	TRBD1	CASSEGDRFSDNEQFF	TGTGCCAGCAGCGAAGGGGACAGGTTTTCAGACAATGAGCAGTTCTTC
.	15	TRBV28	TRBJ2-7	TRBD1	CASSFTGTGSYEQYF	TGTGCCAGCAGTTTCACCGGGACAGGCTCCTACGAGCAGTACTTC
.	15	TRBV14	TRBJ2-1	TRBD2	CASSSLAGPYNEQFF	TGTGCCAGCAGCTCCCTAGCGGGACCCTACAATGAGCAGTTCTTC
few	15	TRBV7-2	TRBJ2-1	TRBD1	CASSWMITGVNEQFF	TGTGCCAGCAGCTGGATGATTACAGGGGTGAATGAGCAGTTCTTC
.	14	TRBV9	TRBJ1-5	.	CASSVDSDYQPQHF	TGTGCCAGCAGCGTAGACAGTGATTATCAGCCCCAGCATTTT
.	15	TRBV5-1	TRBJ2-5	TRBD1	CASSLTGTGEETQYF	TGCGCCAGCAGCCTTACCGGGACAGGGGAAGAGACCCAGTACTTC
few	12	TRBV29-1	TRBJ2-5	.	CSVEGTGETQYF	TGCAGCGTTGAAGGGACCGGTGAGACCCAGTACTTC
few	12	TRBV30	TRBJ2-7	.	CAWALQGLEQYF	TGTGCCTGGGCATTACAGGGTCTCGAGCAGTACTTC
.	15	TRBV5-4	TRBJ2-5	TRBD2	CASSLRLAGVETQYF	TGTGCCAGCAGCTTGCGACTAGCGGGAGTGGAGACCCAGTACTTC
.	12	TRBV29-1	TRBJ2-6	.	CSGVSGANVLTF	TGCAGCGGGGTGTCTGGGGCCAACGTCCTGACTTTC
few	13	TRBV9	TRBJ2-4	TRBD2	CASSVVGGNIQYF	TGTGCCAGCAGCGTAGTCGGGGGGAACATTCAGTACTTC
.	15	TRBV27	TRBJ2-7	TRBD2	CASAWRAGSSYEQYF	TGTGCCAGCGCTTGGCGAGCGGGATCCTCCTACGAGCAGTACTTC
few	16	TRBV27	TRBJ2-7	.	CASMTRKGSATYEQYF	TGTGCCAGCATGACTAGAAAGGGATCCGCGACTTACGAGCAGTACTTC
.	13	TRBV10-3	TRBJ1-2	.	CAITEGQEWGYTF	TGTGCCATCACCGAGGGGCAGGAGTGGGGCTACACCTTC
.	17	TRBV4-1	TRBJ2-6	.	CASSQLRTVSGANVLTF	TGCGCCAGCAGCCAACTTCGGACAGTCTCTGGGGCCAACGTCCTGACTTTC
few	15	TRBV9	TRBJ2-7	TRBD2	CASSPRSGGSYEQYF	TGTGCCAGCAGCCCTCGGAGCGGGGGGTCCTACGAGCAGTACTTC
.	15	TRBV2	TRBJ1-1	.	CASRGPTWRGTEAFF	TGTGCCAGCAGGGGACCAACTTGGAGAGGCACTGAAGCTTTCTTT
.	16	TRBV5-1	TRBJ2-3	TRBD1	CASSLQGATSTDTQYF	TGCGCCAGCAGCCTGCAGGGGGCAACGAGCACAGATACGCAGTATTTT
few	14	TRBV7-2	TRBJ1-4	TRBD1	CASSLDRGTEKLFF	TGTGCCAGCAGCTTGGACAGGGGGACGGAAAAACTGTTTTTT
few	14	TRBV4-2	TRBJ2-4	.	CASSQAGNSHIQYF	TGTGCCAGCAGCCAGGCCGGGAATAGTCACATTCAGTACTTC
.	15	TRBV13	TRBJ2-6	.	CASSSTVNGANVLTF	TGTGCCAGCAGCTCAACGGTTAATGGGGCCAACGTCCTGACTTTC
few	13	TRBV28	TRBJ2-5	TRBD1	CASEWTGAETQYF	TGTGCCAGCGAATGGACAGGGGCGGAGACCCAGTACTTC